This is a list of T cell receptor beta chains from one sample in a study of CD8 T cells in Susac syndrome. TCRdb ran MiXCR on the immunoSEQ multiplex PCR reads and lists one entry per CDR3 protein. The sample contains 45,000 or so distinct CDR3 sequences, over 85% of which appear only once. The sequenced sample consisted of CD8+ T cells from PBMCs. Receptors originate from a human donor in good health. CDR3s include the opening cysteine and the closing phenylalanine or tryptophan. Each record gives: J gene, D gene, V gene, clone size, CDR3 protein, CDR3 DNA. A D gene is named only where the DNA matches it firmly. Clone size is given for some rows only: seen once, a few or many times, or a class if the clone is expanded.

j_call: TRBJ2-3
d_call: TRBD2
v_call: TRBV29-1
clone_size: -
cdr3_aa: CSVSPAAVAGVILSTDTQYF
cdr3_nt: TGCAGCGTTTCCCCCGCCGCGGTAGCGGGAGTAATTTTAAGCACAGATACGCAGTATTTT

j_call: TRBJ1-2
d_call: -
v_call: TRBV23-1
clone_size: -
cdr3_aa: CASSQWIRCYTF
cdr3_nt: TGCGCCAGCAGTCAATGGATCCGATGCTACACCTTC

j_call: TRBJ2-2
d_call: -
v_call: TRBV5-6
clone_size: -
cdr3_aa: CASSPVSHGRGELFF
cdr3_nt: TGTGCCAGCAGCCCCGTGTCCCACGGACGGGGGGAGCTGTTTTTT

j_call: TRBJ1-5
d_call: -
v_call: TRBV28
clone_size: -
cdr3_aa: CASSPSNQPQHF
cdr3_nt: TGTGCCAGCAGTCCTTCCAATCAGCCCCAGCATTTT

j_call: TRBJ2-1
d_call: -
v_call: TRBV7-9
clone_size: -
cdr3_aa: CASSVPGLHPRNEQFF
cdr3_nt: TGTGCCAGCAGCGTACCGGGACTTCACCCGCGGAATGAGCAGTTCTTC

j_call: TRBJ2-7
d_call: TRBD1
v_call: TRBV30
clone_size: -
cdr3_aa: CAWSGDRGPYEQYF
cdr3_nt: TGTGCCTGGAGTGGAGACAGGGGACCCTACGAGCAGTACTTC

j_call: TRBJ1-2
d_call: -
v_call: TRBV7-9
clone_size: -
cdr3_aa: CASSLTTAGNYGYTF
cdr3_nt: TGTGCCAGCAGCTTAACGACGGCGGGTAACTATGGCTACACCTTC

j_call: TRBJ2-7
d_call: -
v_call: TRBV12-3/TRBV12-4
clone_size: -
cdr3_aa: CASSLGANEQYF
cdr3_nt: TGTGCCAGCAGTTTAGGCGCAAACGAGCAGTACTTC

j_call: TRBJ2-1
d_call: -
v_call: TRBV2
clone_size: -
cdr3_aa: CASSVFGEEQFF
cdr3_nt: TGTGCCAGCAGTGTCTTTGGGGAGGAGCAGTTCTTC

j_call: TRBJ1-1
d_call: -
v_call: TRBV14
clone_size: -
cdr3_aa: CASSLGGGEAFF
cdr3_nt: TGTGCCAGCAGCCTCGGGGGGGGTGAAGCTTTCTTT

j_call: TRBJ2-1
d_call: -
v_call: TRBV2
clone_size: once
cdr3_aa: CASRGADSYNEQFF
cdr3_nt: TGTGCCAGTCGGGGGGCGGACTCCTACAATGAGCAGTTCTTC

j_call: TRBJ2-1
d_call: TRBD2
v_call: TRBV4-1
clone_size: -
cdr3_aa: CASSQPSSGSGSYNEQFF
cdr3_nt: TGCGCCAGCAGCCAACCTTCTAGCGGGAGCGGGTCCTACAATGAGCAGTTCTTC

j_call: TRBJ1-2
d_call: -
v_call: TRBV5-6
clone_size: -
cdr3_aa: CASSLGTDYDYTF
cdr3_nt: TGTGCCAGCAGCTTGGGGACAGACTATGACTACACCTTC

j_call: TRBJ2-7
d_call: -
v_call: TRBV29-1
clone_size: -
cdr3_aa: CSVEEGTYEQYF
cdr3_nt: TGCAGCGTTGAAGAGGGGACCTACGAGCAGTACTTC

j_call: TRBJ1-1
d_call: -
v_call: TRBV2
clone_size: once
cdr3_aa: CASSEVLTEAFF
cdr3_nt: TGTGCCAGCAGTGAAGTTTTGACTGAAGCTTTCTTT

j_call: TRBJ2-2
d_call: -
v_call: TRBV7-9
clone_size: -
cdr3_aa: CASSLVGRGGELFF
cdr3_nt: TGTGCCAGCAGCTTAGTAGGGAGAGGCGGGGAGCTGTTTTTT

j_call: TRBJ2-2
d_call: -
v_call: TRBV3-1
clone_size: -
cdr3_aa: CASSPPGPVTGELFF
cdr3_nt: TGTGCCAGCAGCCCACCGGGACCCGTGACCGGGGAGCTGTTTTTT

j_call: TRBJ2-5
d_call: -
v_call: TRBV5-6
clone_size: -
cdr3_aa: CASSLAGGQSETQYF
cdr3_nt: TGTGCCAGCAGCTTGGCGGGGGGACAGTCAGAGACCCAGTACTTC

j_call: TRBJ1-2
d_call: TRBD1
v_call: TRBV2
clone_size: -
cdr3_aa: CASSGFGTGDGYTF
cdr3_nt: TGTGCCAGCAGTGGATTCGGGACAGGGGATGGCTACACCTTC

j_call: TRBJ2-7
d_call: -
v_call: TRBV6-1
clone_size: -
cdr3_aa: CASSEAWQGDEQYF
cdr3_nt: TGTGCCAGCAGTGAAGCGTGGCAGGGCGACGAGCAGTACTTC

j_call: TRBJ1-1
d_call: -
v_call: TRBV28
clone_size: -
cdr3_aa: CASSPIPRSGNTEAFF
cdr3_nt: TGTGCCAGCAGTCCCATCCCCCGAAGCGGTAACACTGAAGCTTTCTTT

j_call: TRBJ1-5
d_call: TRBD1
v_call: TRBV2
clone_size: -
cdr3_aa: CASRDPGQGNQPQHF
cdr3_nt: TGTGCCAGCAGGGACCCGGGACAGGGTAATCAGCCCCAGCATTTT

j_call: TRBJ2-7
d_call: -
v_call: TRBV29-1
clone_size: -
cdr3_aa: CSVLSGPYEQYF
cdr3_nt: TGCAGCGTGCTGTCGGGCCCCTACGAGCAGTACTTC

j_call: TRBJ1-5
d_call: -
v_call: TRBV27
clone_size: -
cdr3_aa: CASSPDTDSNQPQHF
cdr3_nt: TGTGCCAGCAGTCCCGACACGGATAGCAATCAGCCCCAGCATTTT

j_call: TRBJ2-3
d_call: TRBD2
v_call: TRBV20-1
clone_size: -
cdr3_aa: CSAPLAGVGTDTQYF
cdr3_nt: TGCAGTGCCCCCTTAGCGGGAGTTGGGACAGATACGCAGTATTTT

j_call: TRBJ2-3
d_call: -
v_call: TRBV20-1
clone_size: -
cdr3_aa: CSAKVRGQMSSTQYF
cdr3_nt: TGCAGTGCTAAAGTCAGGGGACAAATGTCGAGTACGCAGTATTTT

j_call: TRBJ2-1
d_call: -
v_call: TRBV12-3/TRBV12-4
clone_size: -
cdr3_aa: CASSAEDRDEQFF
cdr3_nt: TGTGCCAGCAGTGCCGAGGATCGGGATGAGCAGTTCTTC

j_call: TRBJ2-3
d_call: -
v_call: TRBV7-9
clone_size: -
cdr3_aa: CASSLATWADTQYF
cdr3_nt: TGTGCCAGCAGCCTGGCTACGTGGGCAGATACGCAGTATTTT

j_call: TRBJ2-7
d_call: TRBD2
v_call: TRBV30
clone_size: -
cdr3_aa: CAWSGISGRALYEQYF
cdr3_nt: TGTGCCTGGAGTGGGATTAGCGGGAGGGCCCTCTACGAGCAGTACTTC

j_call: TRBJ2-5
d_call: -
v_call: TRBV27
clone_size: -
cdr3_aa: CASRRQSQETQYF
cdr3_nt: TGTGCCAGCAGGCGACAGTCCCAAGAGACCCAGTACTTC

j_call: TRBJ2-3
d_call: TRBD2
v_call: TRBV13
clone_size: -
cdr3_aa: CASSPRGLAGDDTQYF
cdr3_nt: TGTGCCAGCAGCCCTCGGGGACTAGCGGGAGACGATACGCAGTATTTT

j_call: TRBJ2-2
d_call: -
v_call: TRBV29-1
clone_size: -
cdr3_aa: CSVLGRNTGELFF
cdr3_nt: TGCAGCGTGCTCGGACGCAACACCGGGGAGCTGTTTTTT

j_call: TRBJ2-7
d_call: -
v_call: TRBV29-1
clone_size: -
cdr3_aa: CSVEELGTAYEQYF
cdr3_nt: TGCAGCGTTGAAGAGTTGGGGACCGCCTACGAGCAGTACTTC

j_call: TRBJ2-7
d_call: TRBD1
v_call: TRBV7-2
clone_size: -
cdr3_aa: CASSLADRGSYEQYF
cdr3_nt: TGTGCCAGCAGCTTAGCGGACAGGGGGTCCTACGAGCAGTACTTC

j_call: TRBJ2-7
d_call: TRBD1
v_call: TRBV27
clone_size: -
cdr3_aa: CASSSSTGGNEQYF
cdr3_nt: TGTGCCAGCAGTTCCTCGACAGGGGGCAACGAGCAGTACTTC

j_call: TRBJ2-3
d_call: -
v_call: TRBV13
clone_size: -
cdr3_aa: CASSLGRADTQYF
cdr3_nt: TGTGCCAGCAGCTTAGGCCGTGCAGATACGCAGTATTTT

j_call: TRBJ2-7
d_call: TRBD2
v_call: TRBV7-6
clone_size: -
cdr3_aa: CASSLLGLASEQYF
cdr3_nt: TGTGCCAGCAGCCTACTCGGACTAGCCTCCGAGCAGTACTTC

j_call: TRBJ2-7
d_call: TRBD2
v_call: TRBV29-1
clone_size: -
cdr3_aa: CSVVWEGSFAYEQYF
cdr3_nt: TGCAGCGTTGTTTGGGAGGGGAGCTTCGCCTACGAGCAGTACTTC

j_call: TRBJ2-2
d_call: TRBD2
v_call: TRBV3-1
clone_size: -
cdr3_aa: CASSQALSSGRGTGELFF
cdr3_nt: TGTGCCAGCAGCCAAGCCCTTTCAAGCGGGAGGGGAACCGGGGAGCTGTTTTTT

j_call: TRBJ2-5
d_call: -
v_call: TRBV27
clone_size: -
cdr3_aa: CASSPTQGGQTQYF
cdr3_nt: TGTGCCAGCAGTCCGACTCAGGGGGGACAGACCCAGTACTTC